This record looks at one T cell receptor (beta chain) sequence and its context. Germline V gene sequence: CDR1 SEHNR, CDR2 FQNEAQ (reference sequence). The CDR3 is 13 residues long. With 3 bases removed from V and 3 bases from J, the gap between germline ends came to 9 bases. The source of the sample is a study of blood T cell repertoires in COVID-19. Study-wide context: The analysed material was cDNA or gDNA that came from T cells, B-cell-depleted T cells, or PBMCs.

The assay was immunoSEQ multiplex PCR, and TCRdb's table has in-frame clones only and misses some. The sample has about 250,000 clones, approximately 90% seen once. The chain combines TRBV7-9 with TRBJ2-7; tentative D call: TRBD1 (5 bases). This TCR was recovered from a woman aged 25-40 years with COVID-19, enrolled during active disease. Sequenced material: peripheral blood. This chain's CDR3 is CASSFGALYEQYF. CDR3 coding DNA: TGTGCCAGCAGCTTTGGGGCCCTCTACGAGCAGTACTTC.